The 19 T cell receptor beta chains below come from one sample, sequenced in a study of response to subunit inactivated influenza vaccine. MiXCR was run by TCRdb on the RT-PCR reads, yielding one entry per CDR3 protein. The data contain more than 400,000 distinct CDR3 sequences, approximately 11% of them singletons. The sequences come from PBMCs from blood, collected roughly 46 days after vaccination. The receptors were gathered from a man in his forties or fifties who received an inactivated influenza vaccine.

This clonotype was counted ten times or more. V and J are TRBV20-1 and TRBJ2-1, with no clear D. Germline CDR1 DFQATT, CDR2 SNEGSKA (reference sequence). The CDR3 has 10 amino acids. With 6 bases removed from V and 9 bases from J, the gap between germline ends came to 9 bases. The CDR3 spells CSATASEQFF. Written as DNA, the CDR3 is TGCAGTGCCACCGCTAGTGAGCAGTTCTTC.

At least ten counts were recorded for this clonotype. The chain employs TRBV10-3 and TRBJ2-2; perhaps TRBD2 as D (6 bases). The CDR3 is made up of 15 amino acids. V was trimmed by 0 bases and J by 5 bases, leaving 10 bases between them. Germline V gene sequence: CDR1 ENHRY, CDR2 SYGVKD. The CDR3 loop reads CAISESPRGTGELFF. The CDR3 coding sequence is TGTGCCATCAGTGAGTCTCCACGGGGGACCGGGGAGCTGTTTTTT.

This clonotype occurred many times. The chain recombines TRBV3-1 with TRBJ2-7; 9 nucleotides line up with TRBD2. After removal of 1 base from V and 2 bases from J, the junction contained 3 bases not matched to a gene. CDR1 LGHDT and CDR2 YNNKEL come from the germline V gene (reference sequence). The CDR3 is 15 residues long. CDR3 nucleotides: TGTGCCAGCAGCCAAGGTGCGGGAGGGGCCTACGAGCAGTACTTC. Protein product: CASSQGAGGAYEQYF.

This clonotype was observed a few times. The chain recombines TRBV28 with TRBJ2-2; 7 bases fit TRBD2. Per the germline V gene, CDR1 is MDHEN and CDR2 is SYDVKM. This CDR3 contains 18 residues. V dropped 3 bases and J dropped 5; count of bases not matched to a gene: 15. CDR3 nucleotides: TGTGCCAGCAGTTTTGGGGCTCTTTGGACTAGTAGAACCGGGGAGCTGTTTTTT. Amino acid sequence: CASSFGALWTSRTGELFF.

With respect to this clonotype: It may be a read error: a sequence one base away is much more abundant. The rearrangement links TRBV10-3 to TRBJ2-2; no clear D. This CDR3 has 12 amino acids. CDR1 ENHRY and CDR2 SYGVKD come from the germline V gene. The V end lost 6 bases, the J end lost 1 base, and 3 bases lay between the germline ends. The CDR3 loop is CAISQNTGELFF. The CDR3 bases are TGTGCCATCAGCCAGAACACCGGGGAGCTGTTTTTT.

This clonotype was recorded many times. CDR3 sequence (DNA): TGCGCCAGCAGCCAGGCCGGACAGGGCCGGAGCACTGAAGCTTTCTTT. Amino acids: CASSQAGQGRSTEAFF. V gene TRBV4-3 combines with J gene TRBJ1-1, with TRBD1 matching over 8 bases. From germline, CDR1 is LGHNA and CDR2 YSLEER. CDR3 length: 16 residues. V shed 3 bases, J shed 4 bases, and the junction held 10 bases outside the gene matches.

This clonotype has just a few counts. V and J are TRBV6-2 or TRBV6-3 and TRBJ2-1; 14 nucleotides line up with TRBD2. V lost 6 bases and J lost 15; bases outside the gene matches: 10. The CDR3 is 14 amino acids. The germline V gene encodes CDR1 MNHEY and CDR2 SVGEGT. CDR3 bases: TGTGCCAGCAGCCCCGGACTAGCGGGAGGAGCCCGGTTCTTC. Amino acids: CASSPGLAGGARFF.

The chain links TRBV7-9 to TRBJ2-7; a weak D match, TRBD2 (7 bases). V was shortened by 1 base and J by 7 bases, with 23 bases between the two germline ends. The CDR3 totals 17 residues. CDR1 and CDR2 from the germline V gene are SEHNR and FQNEAQ (reference sequence). As DNA, the CDR3 is TGTGCCAGCAGCTTAGGAGGGGGAGGGGCGACGGTGCGTGAGCAGTACTTC. Encoded protein: CASSLGGGGATVREQYF.

This clonotype came up many times. J is TRBJ2-3 and V is TRBV7-9, with a weak D call TRBD1 (6 bases). Germline V gives CDR1 SEHNR, CDR2 FQNEAQ (reference sequence). CDR3 length: 17 residues. Deletions cut 5 bases from V and 1 base from J, with 19 bases between. CDR3 amino acids: CASSPISGAGRTDTQYF. In DNA, the CDR3 is TGTGCCAGCAGCCCCATCTCAGGGGCAGGGCGCACAGATACGCAGTATTTT.

Only a few counts were recorded for this clonotype. The genes are TRBV9 and TRBJ2-3, with D hard to call. Germline V gives CDR1 SGDLS, CDR2 YYNGEE. The germline V and J ends were trimmed by 3 bases and 1 base, with 18 bases remaining between them. There are 17 residues in the CDR3. The CDR3 DNA follows: TGTGCCAGCAGCGGTCTGGCTGCCTCCCTCGGCACAGATACGCAGTATTTT. Its protein product is CASSGLAASLGTDTQYF. Looking up the rest from reference TRBV9 and TRBJ2-3 gives the full variable domain: DSGVTQTPKHLITATGQRVTLRCSPRSGDLSVYWYQQSLDQGLQFLIQYYNGEERAKGNILERFSAQQFPDLHSELNLSSLELGDSALYFCASSGLAASLGTDTQYFGPGTRLTVL.

As concerns this clonotype: One junction end disagrees with the germline gene, perhaps due to a read error. The rearrangement links TRBV6-5 to TRBJ2-1, with 9 bases that match TRBD1. CDR1 is MNHEY, CDR2 SVGAGI, per germline. The CDR3 is 15 residues long. CDR3 nucleotides: TGTGCTAGCAGTTACTCGGGACAGGGTAGCAATGAGCAGTTCTTC. This sequence encodes CASSYSGQGSNEQFF.

The V call is TRBV20-1, the J call TRBJ2-3, with D tentatively TRBD2 (7 bases). Germline V CDR1 and CDR2: DFQATT, SNEGSKA (reference sequence). With 6 bases removed from V and 5 bases from J, the gap between germline ends came to 18 bases. The CDR3 length is 14 residues. The DNA for the CDR3 is TGCAGTGCCGTTGGTGGGGGGGCAGGAGATACGCAGTATTTT. Translation gives CSAVGGGAGDTQYF.

The table lists this clonotype with many counts. The chain uses TRBV28 and TRBJ1-1, with 10 bases fitting TRBD1. The CDR3 covers 19 residues. The germline CDR1 and CDR2 sequences are MDHEN and SYDVKM. With V trimmed by 2 bases and J by 3 bases, 15 bases remained unmatched. In nucleotides, the CDR3 is TGTGCCAGCAGTTTAAAGGGACAGGGGCTTAGAAGGGAGGACACTGAAGCTTTCTTT. It codes for CASSLKGQGLRREDTEAFF.

In this sample, this clonotype turned up a few times. V usage is TRBV5-1 and J usage is TRBJ1-2; D gene unclear. CDR1 and CDR2 from the germline V gene are SGHRS and YFSETQ. The CDR3 length is 15 residues. V gave up 5 bases and J gave up 4 bases, with 18 bases separating them. CDR3 bases: TGCGCCAGCAGGCGTACGGGAGAGGCAACCTATGGCTACACCTTC. Protein: CASRRTGEATYGYTF.

This clonotype has only a few counts. The genes are TRBV10-3 and TRBJ2-7, with D hard to call. CDR3 size: 12 residues. The germline gives CDR1 ENHRY, CDR2 SYGVKD. Trimming cost V 5 bases and J 0 bases, with 5 bases left between them. This CDR3 reads CAISSSSYEQYF. CDR3 sequence (DNA): TGTGCCATCAGTTCCAGCTCCTACGAGCAGTACTTC.

This clonotype has a handful of counts. The CDR3 coding sequence is TGTGCCAGCAGCCCCCGGGAGGGGACAGGCTCATCGACCCAGCATTTT. Its translation: CASSPREGTGSSTQHF. V gene TRBV7-9 combines with J gene TRBJ1-5, with TRBD1 identical over 8 bases. Germline CDR1 SEHNR, CDR2 FQNEAQ (reference sequence). V was pared by 5 bases and J by 11 bases, with 17 bases of the junction left unmatched. This CDR3 comprises 16 residues.

This clonotype showed up just a few times. The chain is built from TRBV7-9 and TRBJ2-1; D is ambiguous. Germline CDR1 is SEHNR and CDR2 is FQNEAQ (reference sequence). CDR3 length equals 14 residues. V was cut by 5 bases and J by 5 bases, with 13 bases left in between. CDR3 protein: CASSPVRRNNEQFF. The CDR3 nucleotides are TGTGCCAGCAGCCCCGTCCGGCGGAACAATGAGCAGTTCTTC. The full variable domain, rest sourced from reference TRBV7-9 and TRBJ2-1, is DTGVSQNPRHKITKRGQNVTFRCDPISEHNRLYWYRQTLGQGPEFLTYFQNEAQLEKSRLLSDRFSAERPKGSFSTLEIQRTEQGDSAMYLCASSPVRRNNEQFFGPGTRLTVL.

This clonotype occurred a few times. The chain is built from TRBV18 and TRBJ1-2; D is uncertain. The ends were cut back, 2 bases at V and 4 bases at J, with 11 bases in the middle. The length of the CDR3 is 14 residues. The germline gives CDR1 KGHSH, CDR2 LQKENI. This CDR3 is CASSPSRAGYGYTF. The CDR3 bases are TGTGCCAGCTCACCAAGTCGAGCGGGCTATGGCTACACCTTC.

V is TRBV7-9 and J is TRBJ2-1, with D possibly matching TRBD2 (5 bases). This CDR3 has 13 residues. Trimming stripped 1 base from V and 7 bases from J, with 8 bases between. In germline, CDR1 is SEHNR, CDR2 FQNEAQ (reference sequence). The CDR3 nucleotides read TGTGCCAGCAGCTTAGGACTAAAGAATGAGCAGTTCTTC. Its translation is CASSLGLKNEQFF.